Listed here are 9 T cell receptor beta chains from one sample, sequenced in a study of T-cell memory formation after mild COVID-19. MiXCR, run by TCRdb on the 5' RACE reads, gives a single entry per CDR3 protein. The sample lists 400,000 to 500,000 distinct CDR3 sequences; 15% to 20% were seen once. Sequencing was carried out using PBMCs or a T cell subset sorted from them (not recorded which). Source of these receptors: a young man who had mild COVID-19 (a few samples of this study predate the infection). Cell type and time point are not known.

The chain joins TRBV4-1 to TRBJ1-3, with D possibly matching TRBD1 (5 bases). CDR3 length: 16 amino acids. Germline lookup yields CDR1 MGHRA and CDR2 YSYEKL. Between the trimmed V and J ends, which lost 0 bases and 0 bases, there was a span of 9 bases. DNA of the CDR3: TGCGCCAGCAGCCAAGATGGGGGTAGCTCTGGAAACACCATATATTTT. Protein sequence: CASSQDGGSSGNTIYF.

The chain has TRBV5-1 and TRBJ2-3; 11 bases line up with TRBD1. This CDR3 has 16 amino acids. Germline V gene sequence: CDR1 SGHRS, CDR2 YFSETQ. The trim removed 4 bases at V and 6 bases at J, leaving 10 bases unmatched. CDR3 in amino acids: CASSTWDRGGADTQYF. The CDR3 DNA reads as TGCGCCAGCAGCACCTGGGACAGGGGGGGTGCGGATACGCAGTATTTT.

V gene TRBV7-3 combines with J gene TRBJ2-2, with TRBD2 as a possible D gene (5 bases). CDR3 length: 15 amino acids. V was trimmed by 2 bases and J by 3 bases, leaving 10 bases between them. Germline CDR1 SGHTA, CDR2 FQGTGA. For the CDR3, the DNA is TGTGCCAGCAGCTTAGAGGGTCGGTACACCGGGGAGCTGTTTTTT. Its protein product is CASSLEGRYTGELFF.

This clonotype was recorded a few times. The rearrangement links TRBV5-1 to TRBJ2-3, with 12 bases aligning to TRBD2. The CDR3 is 13 amino acids. CDR1 is SGHRS and CDR2 is YFSETQ in the germline V gene. Germline trimming cut 8 bases from V and 9 bases from J; bases unmatched to any gene: 7. CDR3 coding DNA: TGCGCCAGTCGGACTAGCGGGGAGACCACGCAGTATTTT. Residues: CASRTSGETTQYF.

The rearrangement uses TRBV15 and TRBJ2-3; D unresolved. The germline gives CDR1 LNHNV, CDR2 YYDKDF (reference sequence). Between the trimmed V and J ends, which lost 1 base and 4 bases, there was a span of 3 bases. The CDR3 contains 12 residues. In DNA form, the CDR3 reads TGTGCCACCAGCAGAGTTCCAGATACGCAGTATTTT. This translates into CATSRVPDTQYF.

This sequence joins TRBV5-1 and TRBJ2-3, with D perhaps given as TRBD1 or TRBD2 (6 bases each). Germline values: CDR1 SGHRS, CDR2 YFSETQ. V shed 0 bases and J shed 3 bases, with 14 bases lying between them. The CDR3 sequence is 16 residues long. The CDR3 region is CASSLDPGALTDTQYF. The CDR3 nucleotides are TGCGCCAGCAGCTTGGATCCGGGGGCCCTTACAGATACGCAGTATTTT.

This clonotype has only a few counts. The chain couples TRBV4-3 to TRBJ1-1; 7 bases align to TRBD1. The V and J ends lost 1 base and 4 bases, in that order; junction bases with no gene match: 6. The V gene's germline CDR1 is LGHNA and CDR2 YSLEER. The CDR3 has 15 residues. CDR3 sequence reads: CASSQGQGGATEAFF. In nucleotides, the CDR3 is TGCGCCAGCAGCCAAGGACAGGGAGGCGCCACTGAAGCTTTCTTT.

This clonotype was seen a few times. This chain uses TRBV4-1 with TRBJ1-1; D gene ambiguous. CDR3 length equals 14 residues. Germline assignment: CDR1 MGHRA and CDR2 YSYEKL. V was clipped by 5 bases and J by 3 bases, with 13 bases between them. The DNA for the CDR3 is TGCGCCAGCAGCTCGATGCGGGTGGACACTGAAGCTTTCTTT. Translating gives CASSSMRVDTEAFF.

This clonotype appeared many times. The rearrangement links TRBV4-1 to TRBJ2-3; tentatively, D is TRBD1 or TRBD2 (5 bases each). CDR3 length: 16 residues. CDR1 is MGHRA and CDR2 is YSYEKL in the germline V gene. Between the trimmed V and J ends, which lost 0 bases and 0 bases, there was a span of 10 bases. The CDR3 DNA reads TGCGCCAGCAGCCAAGATAGGTGGGGGAGCACAGATACGCAGTATTTT. It translates to CASSQDRWGSTDTQYF.